This T cell receptor (beta chain) was captured by sequencing in a study of CD8 T cells in ankylosing spondylitis. Whole-study findings and limits: The authors reported significant enrichment of disease-linked clones in matched ankylosing spondylitis synovial fluid. One TCR beta motif, made up of eight highly homologous variants, appeared characteristic of ankylosing spondylitis blood.

Quantitative barcoded 5'-RACE was used to prepare TCR beta libraries. TCRdb reprocessed the 5' RACE reads via MiXCR and lists one record per CDR3 protein. Among roughly 670,000 distinct CDR3 sequences listed, over 15% were seen once. As for this clonotype: Its target is not known.

Per germline, CDR1 SQVTM and CDR2 ANQGSEA. The ends lost 3 bases at V and 4 bases at J; junction bases unmatched: 8. This CDR3 has 14 residues. This chain links TRBV29-1 with TRBJ1-2; 7 nucleotides line up with TRBD1. The sequence derives from a male donor with ankylosing spondylitis. Sequenced material: blood, either unsorted or a sorted T cell fraction (not recorded which). This chain's CDR3 is CSVDPRGTSYGYTF. CDR3 nucleotides: TGCAGCGTTGACCCCAGGGGGACATCCTATGGCTACACCTTC. The full variable domain, in which reference TRBV29-1 and TRBJ1-2 provide the parts outside the CDR3, is SAVISQKPSRDICQRGTSLTIQCQVDSQVTMMFWYRQQPGQSLTLIATANQGSEATYESGFVIDKFPISRPNLTFSTLTVSNMSPEDSSIYLCSVDPRGTSYGYTFGSGTRLTVV.